The rows below give T cell receptor beta chains drawn from one sample of a study of blood T cells in healthy people across ages. In TCRdb, the 5' RACE reads were re-called with MiXCR into one record per CDR3 protein. The table records around 1,700,000 distinct CDR3 sequences, 28% of them present only once. What was sequenced was blood. The origin of the receptors is a woman younger than 45 in good health. Each CDR3 is given with its conserved first and last residue. A D gene is named only where the DNA matches it firmly. Only some rows state a clone size, as once, few, many or a class for expanded clones.

TRBV7-9	TRBD1	TRBJ2-5	-	TGTGCCAGCAGCGGGACAGGGGCACAAGAGACCCAGTACTTC	CASSGTGAQETQYF
TRBV11-2	-	TRBJ2-5	-	TGTGCCAGCAGCTTCATCGGGGCGGGCGAGACCCAGTACTTC	CASSFIGAGETQYF
TRBV27	-	TRBJ2-5	few	TGTGCCAGCAGTTTACGGGGCAGGGCCAGCGAGACCCAGTACTTC	CASSLRGRASETQYF
TRBV6-7	TRBD2	TRBJ2-1	few	TGTGCCAGCGCCTCCAGACTAGCGGGGGGAGGTGAGCAGTTCTTC	CASASRLAGGGEQFF
TRBV10-3	TRBD2	TRBJ2-1	many	TGTGCCATCAGTGAGTTGGGACTAGGGCAGAACGATGAGCAGTTCTTC	CAISELGLGQNDEQFF
TRBV5-1	-	TRBJ1-2	-	TGCGCCAGCAGCCAACAGGGCCGGTGGAGAGGCGCTGGCTACACCTTC	CASSQQGRWRGAGYTF
TRBV7-9	-	TRBJ2-6	-	TGTGCCAGCAGCCCCGGGACCCACTTCGGCTCTGGGGCCAACGTCCTGACTTTC	CASSPGTHFGSGANVLTF
TRBV12-3/TRBV12-4	TRBD2	TRBJ2-3	-	TGTGCCAGCAGTTTAGTGGGAGGGGCGCAGTATTTT	CASSLVGGAQYF
TRBV7-9	TRBD1	TRBJ2-5	few	TGTGCCAGCAGCACCGACAGGGGGCCGAAGACCCAGTACTTC	CASSTDRGPKTQYF
TRBV3-1	-	TRBJ1-1	-	TGTGCCAGCAGCCCACTAACACAGGGAGCCTTGAACACTGAATCTTTCTTT	CASSPLTQGALNTESFF
TRBV6-1	-	TRBJ2-1	-	TGTGCCAGCAGTGAAGAGGGGGGGGGCCATAATGAGCAGTTCTTC	CASSEEGGGHNEQFF
TRBV5-1	TRBD1	TRBJ1-1	-	TGCGCCAGCAGCTTTAACAGGGGGCACACTGAAGCTTTCTTT	CASSFNRGHTEAFF
TRBV5-1	-	TRBJ2-7	-	TGCGCCGGCAGCTTCCCAGGCGTCGACGAGCAGTACTTC	CAGSFPGVDEQYF
TRBV12-3/TRBV12-4	TRBD2	TRBJ2-3	few	TGTGCCAGCAGTTTAGGAGCGGGGGGCTCCCCACGCGATACGCAGTATTTT	CASSLGAGGSPRDTQYF
TRBV20-1	-	TRBJ2-1	many	TGCAGTGCTCCCTTCCGCAGGGATAATGAGCAGTTCTTC	CSAPFRRDNEQFF